This T cell receptor (beta chain) emerged from a study of cytomegalovirus exposure and HLA in healthy donors. Study-wide points: Further analysis was carried out later, and it showed several of the most significant clusters appearing linked to common viral pathogens. Confirmation in vitro established that a few CMV-associated chains were specific for CMV antigens. Reports state that TCR beta sequences accurately predicted most subjects' HLA-A and HLA-B alleles.

Germline values: CDR1 LGHNA, CDR2 YNFKEQ. Trimming took 2 bases from V and 5 from J; bases not matched to a gene: 5. The CDR3 extends over 15 amino acids. This clone was recorded once. Its antigen is currently unknown. Primers included in the PCR were 60 Vbeta and 13 Jbeta primers. Produced via immunoSEQ multiplex PCR; TCRdb's table is partial and in-frame only. The sample has fewer than 250,000 clones; 65% to 85% are singletons. This TCR was sampled from a man younger than 45 in good health and CMV-seronegative. V is TRBV4-2 and J is TRBJ2-1; 8 bases line up with TRBD2. The specimen sequenced was PBMCs. Written as DNA, the CDR3 is TGTGCCAGCAGCCAAATTAGCGGGGTAGACAATGAGCAGTTCTTC. It translates to CASSQISGVDNEQFF.